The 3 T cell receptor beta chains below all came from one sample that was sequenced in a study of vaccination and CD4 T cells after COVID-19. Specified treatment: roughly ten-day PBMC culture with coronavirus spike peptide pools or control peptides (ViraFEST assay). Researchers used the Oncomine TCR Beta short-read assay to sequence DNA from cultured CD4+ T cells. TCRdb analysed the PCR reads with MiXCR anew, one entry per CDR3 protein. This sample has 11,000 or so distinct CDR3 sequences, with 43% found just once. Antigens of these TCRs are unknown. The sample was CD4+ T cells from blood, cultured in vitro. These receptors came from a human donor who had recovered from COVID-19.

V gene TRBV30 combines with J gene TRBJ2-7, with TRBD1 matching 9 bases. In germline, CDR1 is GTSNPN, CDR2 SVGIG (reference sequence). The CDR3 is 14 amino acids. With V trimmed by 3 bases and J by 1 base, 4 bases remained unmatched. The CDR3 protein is CAWRATGGSYEQYF. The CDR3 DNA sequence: TGTGCCTGGAGGGCGACAGGGGGATCCTACGAGCAGTACTTC.

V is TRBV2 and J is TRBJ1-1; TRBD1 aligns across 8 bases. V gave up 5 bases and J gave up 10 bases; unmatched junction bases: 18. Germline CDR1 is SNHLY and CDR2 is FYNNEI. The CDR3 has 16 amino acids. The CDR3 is CASSKGDRLPQAGAFF. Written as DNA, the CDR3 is TGTGCCAGCAGTAAAGGGGACAGGTTACCCCAAGCGGGAGCTTTCTTT.

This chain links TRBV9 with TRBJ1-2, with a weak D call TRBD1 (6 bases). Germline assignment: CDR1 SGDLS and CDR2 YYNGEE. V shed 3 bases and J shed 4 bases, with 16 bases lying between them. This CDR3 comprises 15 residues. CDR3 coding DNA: TGTGCCAGCAGCGCCCATTTGGGGGGGCCCTATGGCTACACCTTC. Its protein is CASSAHLGGPYGYTF.